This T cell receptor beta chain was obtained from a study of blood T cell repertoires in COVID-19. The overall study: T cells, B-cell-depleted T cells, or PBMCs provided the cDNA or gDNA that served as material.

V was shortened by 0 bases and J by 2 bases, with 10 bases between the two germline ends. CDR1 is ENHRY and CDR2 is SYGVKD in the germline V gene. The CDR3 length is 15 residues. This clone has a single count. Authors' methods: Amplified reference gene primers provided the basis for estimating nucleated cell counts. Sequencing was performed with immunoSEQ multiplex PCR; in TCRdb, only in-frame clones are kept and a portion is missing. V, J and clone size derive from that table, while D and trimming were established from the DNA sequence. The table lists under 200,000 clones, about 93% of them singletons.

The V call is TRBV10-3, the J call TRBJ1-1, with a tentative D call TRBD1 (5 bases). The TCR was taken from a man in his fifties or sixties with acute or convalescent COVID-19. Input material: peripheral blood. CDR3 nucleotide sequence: TGTGCCATCAGTGAGTCGGGGCAGAGCAACACTGAAGCTTTCTTT. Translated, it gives CAISESGQSNTEAFF.